This T cell receptor beta chain was captured in a study of regulatory and conventional T cells in RAG deficiency. For this clone: Its cognate antigen is unknown.

Study-level points and caveats: RAG-deficient patients showed markedly lower Shannon entropy and higher Simpson indices than control T-cell subsets. Patient subsets had shorter CDR3s; Omenn Treg-Tconv overlap exceeded 85%.

The data were produced by immunoSEQ multiplex PCR, yet TCRdb's version contains in-frame clones alone and is incomplete. The sample has around 30,000 clones; 70% to 90% are singletons. This CDR3 has 12 amino acids. Looked up from germline, CDR1 is SGHDT and CDR2 is YYEEEE. The V and J ends lost 0 bases and 7 bases respectively, with 8 bases between them. These data were also filed under a second study, of regulatory T cells. From that paper: The PCR used 52 TRBV and 13 TRBJ primers.

This clonotype was obtained from a human donor in good health. Material: CD8+ T cells sorted from blood. The chain employs TRBV5-6 and TRBJ2-7; tentatively, D is TRBD1 or TRBD2 (6 bases each). CDR3 nucleotide sequence: TGTGCCAGCAGCTTGGTAGGGGGGGAGCAGTACTTC. Its protein product is CASSLVGGEQYF.